Sequencing of this T cell receptor (beta chain) was carried out in a study of Graves' ophthalmopathy and Graves' hyperthyroidism. Many counts were recorded for this clonotype. Germline loops: CDR1 SGDLS, CDR2 YYNGEE. The V segment lost 4 bases and the J segment 4 bases; nucleotides outside the gene matches: 6. This CDR3 has 15 amino acids. CDR3 regions of TCR beta were amplified from RNA transcripts. RT-PCR with HTBI primers came first, then second-round multiplex PCR. Via MiXCR, TCRdb re-called the multiplex PCR reads, giving one row per CDR3 protein. The sample has over a million distinct CDR3 sequences, about 38% seen once; the top ten hold around 10%.

Sequenced material: peripheral blood or thyroid tissue (not recorded which). This clonotype was obtained from an adult man with Graves' hyperthyroidism. The chain is built from TRBV9 and TRBJ1-2, with TRBD1 identical over 11 bases. In nucleotides, the CDR3 is TGTGCCAGCAGCACCGGGACAGGGGGTATCTATGGCTACACCTTC. Translating gives CASSTGTGGIYGYTF.